The 11 T cell receptor beta chains listed next were all sequenced from one sample in a study of cytomegalovirus exposure and HLA in healthy donors. Primers: 60 Vbeta forward and 13 Jbeta reverse. The protocol was immunoSEQ multiplex PCR, while the TCRdb copy is restricted to in-frame clones and leaves out a portion. The sample's table shows 65,000 to 85,000 clones. Specimen: PBMCs. The receptors stem from an older woman in good health and CMV-seronegative.

The chain recombines TRBV29-1 with TRBJ1-5; D ambiguous. The CDR3 sequence is 12 residues long. Per the germline V gene, CDR1 is SQVTM and CDR2 is ANQGSEA. Written as DNA, the CDR3 is TGCAGTGCTAAGAACCCCAATCAGCCCCAGCATTTT. Translating it yields CSAKNPNQPQHF. The variable domain in full, completed from reference TRBV29-1 and TRBJ1-5, reads SAVISQKPSRDICQRGTSLTIQCQVDSQVTMMFWYRQQPGQSLTLIATANQGSEATYESGFVIDKFPISRPNLTFSTLTVSNMSPEDSSIYLCSAKNPNQPQHFGDGTRLSIL.

The chain is built from TRBV11-3 and TRBJ2-2, with TRBD1 as a possible D gene (6 bases). Per the germline V gene, CDR1 is SGHNT and CDR2 is YENEEA. The CDR3 length is 14 residues. The V and J ends lost 5 bases and 5 bases respectively, with 12 bases between them. This CDR3 is CASSALQGTGELFF. The CDR3 DNA reads as TGTGCCAGCAGCGCATTACAGGGAACCGGGGAGCTGTTTTTT. Full variable domain (rest looked up from reference TRBV11-3 and TRBJ2-2): EAGVVQSPRYKIIEKKQPVAFWCNPISGHNTLYWYLQNLGQGPELLIRYENEEAVDDSQLPKDRFSAERLKGVDSTLKIQPAELGDSAVYLCASSALQGTGELFFGEGSRLTVL.

This sequence joins TRBV7-8 and TRBJ2-2, with D possibly matching TRBD2 (5 bases). V lost 6 bases to trimming and J lost 2 bases, with 10 bases between them. Germline V gene lookup returns CDR1 SGHVS and CDR2 FQNEAQ. The CDR3 is made up of 14 amino acids. CDR3: CASREPGNTGELFF. In DNA form, the CDR3 reads TGTGCCAGCAGAGAACCGGGAAACACCGGGGAGCTGTTTTTT.

This CDR3 reads CASSHSGNTGELFF. CDR3 nucleotide sequence: TGTGCCAGCAGCCACTCAGGAAACACCGGGGAGCTGTTTTTT. V is TRBV7-2 and J is TRBJ2-2; no clear D. Trimming took 5 bases from V and 2 from J, leaving 9 bases between them. The CDR3 loop spans 14 amino acids. Germline CDR1 SGHTA, CDR2 FQGNSA.

V and J are TRBV28 and TRBJ2-1; perhaps TRBD2 as D (5 bases). V lost 1 base and J 8 bases, leaving 18 bases between the germline ends. Per germline, CDR1 MDHEN and CDR2 SYDVKM. The CDR3 runs 16 residues. CDR3 bases: TGTGCCAGCAGTTTATACACGGGGATCCTTTCGGATGAGCAGTTCTTC. Translated: CASSLYTGILSDEQFF.

As DNA, the CDR3 is TGTGCCAGCAGCCAAGGGTTCGGGGATCCCTACGAGCAGTACTTC. Its protein product is CASSQGFGDPYEQYF. The chain employs TRBV4-2 and TRBJ2-7; D might be TRBD2 (5 bases). CDR3 length: 15 residues. The ends were cut back, 1 base at V and 2 bases at J, with 12 bases in the middle. Germline CDR1 is LGHNA and CDR2 is YNFKEQ.

V is TRBV2 and J is TRBJ2-3; no reliable D call. The CDR3 covers 16 residues. Germline-derived CDR1 and CDR2 are SNHLY and FYNNEI. The V gene lost 4 bases and the J gene lost 0 bases, with 14 bases spanning the gap. The CDR3 loop reads CASSANPLSSTDTQYF. In DNA, the CDR3 is TGTGCCAGCAGTGCCAATCCACTATCGAGCACAGATACGCAGTATTTT.

The V gene is TRBV4-3, the J gene TRBJ2-3, with 7 bases lining up with TRBD2. Germline values: CDR1 LGHNA, CDR2 YSLEER. This CDR3 has 15 amino acids. With 4 bases clipped from V and 1 base from J, the junction kept 5 bases outside the gene matches. The CDR3 sequence is CASSRVAGGTDTQYF. The CDR3 nucleotides read TGCGCCAGCAGCCGAGTAGCGGGTGGCACAGATACGCAGTATTTT.

The CDR3 bases are TGTGCCAGCACGGGAGGGGGTAACTACGAGCAGTACTTC. Its protein product is CASTGGGNYEQYF. The chain couples TRBV2 to TRBJ2-7, with 8 nucleotides matching TRBD2. V shed 7 bases and J 3 bases; nucleotides not matched to a gene: 5. Germline loops: CDR1 SNHLY, CDR2 FYNNEI. This CDR3 contains 13 residues.

The chain links TRBV6-6 to TRBJ2-1; TRBD2 matches at 9 bases. This CDR3 spans 15 amino acids. CDR1 is MNHNY, CDR2 SVGAGI, per germline (reference sequence). J gave up 6 bases and V 5 bases, and 8 bases lay outside the gene matches. The CDR3 sequence is CASSPGTSLGNEQFF. As DNA, the CDR3 is TGTGCCAGCAGTCCTGGGACTAGCCTCGGCAATGAGCAGTTCTTC.

The V gene is TRBV7-2, the J gene TRBJ1-5; no clear D. The germline V gene encodes CDR1 SGHTA and CDR2 FQGNSA. The length of the CDR3 is 13 residues. Trimming took off 1 base at V and 5 bases at J, with 6 bases between the two ends. CDR3 DNA: TGTGCCAGCAGCTTAGATGTAGATCAGCCCCAGCATTTT. It codes for CASSLDVDQPQHF.